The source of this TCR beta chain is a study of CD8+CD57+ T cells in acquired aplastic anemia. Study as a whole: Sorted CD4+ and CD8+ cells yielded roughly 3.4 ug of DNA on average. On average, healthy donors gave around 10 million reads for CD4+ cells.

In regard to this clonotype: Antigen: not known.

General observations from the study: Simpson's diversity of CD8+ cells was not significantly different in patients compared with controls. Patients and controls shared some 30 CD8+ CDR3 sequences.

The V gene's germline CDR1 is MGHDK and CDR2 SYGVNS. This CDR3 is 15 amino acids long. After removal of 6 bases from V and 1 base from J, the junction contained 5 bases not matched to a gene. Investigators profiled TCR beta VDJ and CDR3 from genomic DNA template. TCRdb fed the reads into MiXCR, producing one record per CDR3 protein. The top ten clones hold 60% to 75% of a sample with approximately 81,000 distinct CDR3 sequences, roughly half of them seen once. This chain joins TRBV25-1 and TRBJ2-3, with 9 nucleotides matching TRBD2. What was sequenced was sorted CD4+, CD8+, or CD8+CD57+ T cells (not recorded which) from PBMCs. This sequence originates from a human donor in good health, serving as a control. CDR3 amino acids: CASRNIAGGTDTQYF. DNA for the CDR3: TGTGCCAGCAGGAATATAGCGGGGGGCACAGATACGCAGTATTTT.